This note documents a single TCR beta chain sequence. This clonotype was seen more than once but under ten times. Its specific antigen is unknown. Base qualities are missing; no much larger clone stands one base away. Sequencing was performed on an Illumina HiSeq 1500. TCRdb's own reprocessing of the public reads used fastp at Q25 and MiXCR and kept productive beta chains. Rows with a matching CDR3 protein are joined into one entry that keeps the most common DNA and genes. For this sample the table gives some 500,000 distinct CDR3 sequences, of which around 35% were detected only once. The ten most abundant clones make up roughly 15% of the sample. This sample stems from a study of T cell repertoires in cytomegalovirus infection (dated by TCRdb to about 2019). Some background on the complete study: Alongside well-studied HLA-B-restricted epitopes, the peptide stimulations were aimed at recently identified HLA-C-restricted CMV epitopes, whose presentation resists viral immunomodulation. Donor HLA type was relevant to the analysis, as public TCR beta signatures indicated carriage of CMV infection together with the matching HLA type. On the study overall, not on this receptor specifically: In the ex vivo response, HLA-C-restricted CMV-specific TCR beta clonotypes were dominant, and in two of eight donors the single most frequent clonotype came from this HLA-C-restricted group. In both this cohort and an independent roughly 330-donor cohort, the cumulative frequency of public TCR beta family members distinguished carriers of CMV infection plus the relevant HLA type.

According to the study, the label for this sample's treatment or condition signals: in vitro stimulation with specific CMV peptide epitopes to enrich CMV-specific T cells. Including the terminal cysteine and phenylalanine, the CDR3 comprises 18 residues. Of all the DNA, just the CDR3 is kept, 54 bases in frame from base 1. From the germline V gene (reference sequence), CDR1 is SEHNR and CDR2 is FQNEAQ. Trimming removed 5 bases from V and 4 bases from J, leaving 24 bases between the germline ends. The source of this sequence is a human donor in good health (CMV status not recorded). Some clones in this sample may be carry-over from other donors' samples. This receptor chain uses TRBV7-9 and TRBJ2-1; TRBD1 is a weak D gene call, 5 bases matching. Sample: cultured PBMCs, taken from culture after CMV antigen stimulation. At the DNA level, the sequence is TGTGCCAGCAGCCCATCTTCCCAATGGGGCCAAAGATACAATGAGCAGTTCTTC. Its coded protein is CASSPSSQWGQRYNEQFF.